What follows are 17 T cell receptor beta chains derived from one specimen sequenced in a study of T-cell memory formation after mild COVID-19. TCRdb itself ran the 5' RACE reads through MiXCR, one entry per CDR3 protein. The sample has hundreds of thousands of distinct CDR3 sequences, 20% to 25% seen once. Sequenced: PBMCs or a T cell subset sorted from them (not recorded which). The origin of the receptors is an adult woman who had mild COVID-19 (a few samples of this study predate the infection). Cell type and time point are not known.

The gene calls are TRBV9 and TRBJ2-3; TRBD2 matches at 11 bases. From germline, CDR1 is SGDLS and CDR2 YYNGEE. The CDR3 is 15 amino acids. V dropped 4 bases and J dropped 8; count of bases not matched to a gene: 9. CDR3 amino acids: CASSLVGTSGSTQYF. CDR3 DNA sequence: TGTGCCAGCAGCCTCGTGGGGACTAGCGGAAGTACGCAGTATTTT.

This clonotype came up a few times. The chain uses TRBV9 and TRBJ2-2; TRBD2 matches 7 bases. This CDR3 has 20 residues. Losses at the gene ends were 0 bases for V and 2 bases for J; bases not matched to a gene: 16. The V gene's germline CDR1 is SGDLS and CDR2 YYNGEE. CDR3 nucleotides: TGTGCCAGCAGCGTAGCACATCGGGGTGTGCCTAGCGGTAACACCGGGGAGCTGTTTTTT. Translated: CASSVAHRGVPSGNTGELFF.

This clonotype was detected only a few times. The V and J genes are TRBV5-1 and TRBJ2-3, with 9 positions matching TRBD2. J gave up 7 bases and V 4 bases, and 10 bases lay outside the gene matches. The germline CDR1 and CDR2 sequences are SGHRS and YFSETQ. There are 15 residues in the CDR3. The CDR3 spells CASSNRLAGTYTQYF. CDR3 bases: TGCGCCAGCAGCAACAGGCTAGCGGGAACGTATACGCAGTATTTT.

This clonotype was picked up a small number of times. The chain is built from TRBV12-3 or TRBV12-4 and TRBJ2-1; D is perhaps TRBD1 (5 bases). CDR3 length equals 15 residues. V gave up 5 bases and J gave up 0 bases, with 11 bases separating them. The CDR3 DNA is TGTGCCAGCAGTGATCCCGACAGCTCCTACAATGAGCAGTTCTTC. Its translation: CASSDPDSSYNEQFF.

The table lists this clonotype with many counts. The gene calls are TRBV4-2 and TRBJ2-2; D call uncertain. Germline values: CDR1 LGHNA, CDR2 YNFKEQ. V lost 4 bases and J 5 bases, leaving 5 bases between the germline ends. The CDR3 covers 12 residues. This chain's CDR3 is CASSLQTGELFF. CDR3 DNA sequence: TGTGCCAGCAGCCTACAGACCGGGGAGCTGTTTTTT.

The J gene is TRBJ1-5, the V gene TRBV20-1; 11 bases agree with TRBD1. Germline CDR1 and CDR2: DFQATT and SNEGSKA (reference sequence). The CDR3 is made up of 15 amino acids. V lost 6 bases and J lost 4; bases outside the gene matches: 8. CDR3 protein: CSASTGTGGNQPQHF. The CDR3 coding sequence is TGCAGTGCATCGACCGGGACAGGGGGGAATCAGCCCCAGCATTTT.

J is TRBJ2-5 and V is TRBV12-3 or TRBV12-4; 8 bases map to TRBD1. CDR3 length: 17 amino acids. With V trimmed by 5 bases and J by 3 bases, 14 bases remained unmatched. The CDR3 DNA reads TGTGCCAGCAGTCCTCCCAGGGACAGGCGCCGCAAAGAGACCCAGTACTTC. It encodes CASSPPRDRRRKETQYF.

In this sample, this clonotype turned up a few times. The chain links TRBV6-2 or TRBV6-3 to TRBJ1-4, with 9 bases lining up with TRBD1. The J segment lost 0 bases and the V segment lost 6 bases, leaving 14 bases of the junction unmatched. Germline values: CDR1 MNHEY, CDR2 SVGEGT. The CDR3 spans 19 residues. CDR3 loop: CASRPDRGPTRATNEKLFF. DNA of the CDR3: TGTGCCAGCAGGCCGGACAGGGGACCGACTCGTGCAACTAATGAAAAACTGTTTTTT.

This sequence joins TRBV24-1 and TRBJ1-5, with unresolved D. The CDR3 is 15 amino acids. Trimming removed 7 bases from V and 1 base from J, with 13 bases in between. Germline CDR1 and CDR2: KGHDR and SFDVKD. CDR3 in amino acids: CATRRFRESNQPQHF. The CDR3, as DNA: TGTGCCACCAGACGATTTAGAGAAAGCAATCAGCCCCAGCATTTT.

This clonotype showed up just a few times. The chain links TRBV6-5 to TRBJ2-2, with D perhaps matching TRBD1 or TRBD2 (5 bases each). The V and J ends lost 2 bases and 0 bases respectively, with 19 bases between them. There are 19 residues in the CDR3. CDR1 and CDR2 (germline): MNHEY, SVGAGI. CDR3 DNA sequence: TGTGCCAGCAGTTACGCCCCCCCCCCGGGGCCTCCGAACACCGGGGAGCTGTTTTTT. It encodes CASSYAPPPGPPNTGELFF.

This rearrangement joins TRBV6-1 to TRBJ2-3; D not certain. This CDR3 comprises 13 residues. The germline V gene has CDR1 MNHNS and CDR2 SASEGT. The V end was cut by 3 bases, the J end by 7 bases, with 11 bases between. The CDR3 is CASSELVENTQYF. The CDR3 DNA reads TGTGCCAGCAGTGAGTTGGTGGAGAATACGCAGTATTTT.

This clonotype has a handful of counts. The CDR3 loop reads CASSLAPTEQFF. The DNA of the CDR3 is TGTGCCAGCAGCTTGGCTCCAACTGAGCAGTTCTTC. The rearrangement uses TRBV11-2 and TRBJ2-1; D gene ambiguous. The CDR3 contains 12 residues. Trimming left V 3 bases short and J 9 bases short, with 9 bases between. CDR1 SGHAT and CDR2 FQNNGV come from the germline V gene. Using reference TRBV11-2 and TRBJ2-1 for the parts outside the CDR3, the full variable domain is EAGVAQSPRYKIIEKRQSVAFWCNPISGHATLYWYQQILGQGPKLLIQFQNNGVVDDSQLPKDRFSAERLKGVDSTLKIQPAKLEDSAVYLCASSLAPTEQFFGPGTRLTVL.

For the CDR3, the DNA is TGTGCCACCAGTGATTCGGCGGGGGCCATGAACACTGAAGCTTTCTTT. This encodes CATSDSAGAMNTEAFF. This chain joins TRBV24-1 and TRBJ1-1, with a tentative D call TRBD1 (6 bases). The V gene's germline CDR1 is KGHDR and CDR2 SFDVKD. Trimming pared 2 bases from V and 0 bases from J, leaving 12 bases between. This CDR3 has 16 amino acids.

The table lists this clonotype with many counts. The rearrangement links TRBV12-3 or TRBV12-4 to TRBJ2-7; 7 nucleotides line up with TRBD2. V shed 6 bases, J shed 7 bases, and the junction held 3 bases outside the gene matches. This CDR3 is 11 amino acids long. The CDR3 nucleotides are TGTGCCAGCAGCCCGGGGGGAGAGCAGTACTTC. Translated, it gives CASSPGGEQYF.

The chain employs TRBV7-6 and TRBJ2-5; weak D call: TRBD2 (6 bases). V gave up 1 base and J gave up 2 bases, with 14 bases separating them. The V gene's germline CDR1 is SGHVS and CDR2 FNYEAQ. The CDR3 is 16 amino acids. CDR3 coding DNA: TGTGCCAGCAGCTTAGGCGGAGGGTTGGGTCAAGAGACCCAGTACTTC. Protein: CASSLGGGLGQETQYF.

Only a few counts were recorded for this clonotype. V and J are TRBV7-2 and TRBJ2-1; TRBD2 aligns across 9 bases. The CDR3 runs 15 residues. Germline-derived CDR1 and CDR2 are SGHTA and FQGNSA. With V trimmed by 5 bases and J by 4 bases, 6 bases remained unmatched. The CDR3: CASSHSGGRYNEQFF. The CDR3 nucleotides read TGTGCCAGCAGCCATAGCGGGGGCAGATACAATGAGCAGTTCTTC. Complete variable domain (other parts from reference TRBV7-2 and TRBJ2-1): GAGVSQSPSNKVTEKGKDVELRCDPISGHTALYWYRQSLGQGLEFLIYFQGNSAPDKSGLPSDRFSAERTGGSVSTLTIQRTQQEDSAVYLCASSHSGGRYNEQFFGPGTRLTVL.

This clonotype was detected a few times. V gene TRBV5-6 combines with J gene TRBJ2-3, with D perhaps TRBD1 or TRBD2 (6 bases each). Deletions cut 1 base from V and 4 bases from J, with 16 bases between. Germline V gene sequence: CDR1 SGHDT, CDR2 YYEEEE. The length of the CDR3 is 16 residues. CDR3 sequence reads: CASSLLFRRGADTQYF. The DNA of the CDR3 is TGTGCCAGCAGCTTGCTCTTTCGGAGGGGGGCAGATACGCAGTATTTT. The full variable domain, in which reference TRBV5-6 and TRBJ2-3 provide the parts outside the CDR3, is DAGVTQSPTHLIKTRGQQVTLRCSPKSGHDTVSWYQQALGQGPQFIFQYYEEEERQRGNFPDRFSGHQFPNYSSELNVNALLLGDSALYLCASSLLFRRGADTQYFGPGTRLTVL.